Listed here is a single TCR beta chain. Its antigen specificity is not known. One end of the junction is discordant with germline, which a read error may explain. This sample was included in a study of blood T cell repertoires in COVID-19 (dated by TCRdb to 2020 to 2022). General notes on the study: Samples from collaborators originated in the United States, Italy and Spain and spanned both the acute and convalescent phases of COVID-19. A de-identified subject ID, COVID-19 status, age in years and sex were almost always included in the sample metadata. The samples were drawn from the first 160 participants of the ongoing ImmuneRACE study and from roughly 1,300 subjects provided by 6 global collaborators. The prospective study material was composed of cDNA or gDNA derived from T cells, B-cell-depleted T cells, or PBMCs. Where available, HLA class I and class II types were obtained from metadata supplied by the sample provider rather than from assay-based typing. The repertoires were released in a freely available public database meant as a resource for research on the immune response to SARS-CoV-2. Deeply sampled blood TCRbeta repertoires from subjects exposed to, actively infected with, or recovered from COVID-19 were included in the dataset. Study-wide conclusions, independent of this receptor: Clinical and demographic metadata were provided uncurated, with the amount varying by source and participant.

The immunoSEQ Assay, a bias-controlled multiplex PCR, was used to amplify TCRbeta CDR3 regions from genomic DNA. For the original study's pipeline: Within the assay, amplification of reference gene primers was used to estimate how many nucleated cells each sample contained. To quantify the absolute abundance of each unique TCRbeta CDR3 rearrangement, sequence reads were collapsed and filtered. For each sample, productive Simpson clonality was calculated as the square root of Simpson's diversity index over productive rearrangements. Here the immuneACCESS table is served through TCRdb, limited to in-frame sequences with V and J called. Missing clones are a known gap in these copies; in checked studies unresolved V genes cover under half, and the rest lacks a known reason. The V and J calls and the clone size are those of that table, but D and trimming were determined from the DNA. The sample records about 50,000 clones, more than 80% of which are singletons. The top ten clonotypes cover 6.5% of the sample.

Each collaborating institution followed its own protocols to collect whole blood in K2EDTA tubes. For TCRbeta analysis, collaborator samples were shipped as frozen whole blood, as isolated PBMCs, or as DNA extracted from either sample type. Inclusive of the bounding cysteine and phenylalanine, the CDR3 is 14 residues long. Only the CDR3 DNA is retained, 42 bases long and in frame from the first base. The CDR1 and CDR2 encoded by the germline V gene (reference sequence) are LGHDT and YNNKEL. The chain employs TRBV3-1 (or the pseudogene TRBV3-2) and TRBJ2-3, and 8 junction bases match TRBD2. This TCR came from a man aged 55 to 69 with acute or convalescent COVID-19. Material: peripheral blood. The CDR3 protein is CASRQAGAGDTQYF. The sequenced DNA: TGTGCCAGCAGGCAAGCGGGAGCGGGGGATACGCAGTATTTT.